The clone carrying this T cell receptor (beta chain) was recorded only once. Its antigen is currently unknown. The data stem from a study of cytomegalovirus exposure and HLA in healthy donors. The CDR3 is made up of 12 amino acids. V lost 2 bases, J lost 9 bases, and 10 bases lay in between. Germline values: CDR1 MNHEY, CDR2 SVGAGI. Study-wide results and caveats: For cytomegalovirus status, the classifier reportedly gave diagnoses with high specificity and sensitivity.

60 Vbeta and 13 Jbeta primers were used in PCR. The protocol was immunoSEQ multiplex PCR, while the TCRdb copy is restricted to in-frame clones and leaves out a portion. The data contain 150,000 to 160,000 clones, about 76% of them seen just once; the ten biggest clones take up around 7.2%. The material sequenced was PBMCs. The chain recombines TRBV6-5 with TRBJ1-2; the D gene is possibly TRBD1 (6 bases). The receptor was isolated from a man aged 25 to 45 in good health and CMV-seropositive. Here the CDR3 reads CASSYPQGSYTF. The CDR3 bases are TGTGCCAGCAGTTACCCCCAGGGGAGCTACACCTTC.